A selection of T cell receptor beta chains follows, all from one sample in a study of OX40 agonist ivuxolimab in advanced cancers. Some clones are missing from TCRdb's copy, which holds only in-frame ones; the method was immunoSEQ multiplex PCR. The table shows approximately 70,000 clones, with approximately 90% occurring only once. Material: CD4+ or CD8+ T cells sorted from blood, obtained in a trial of the OX40 agonist ivuxolimab. All receptors derive from an adult with an advanced solid tumor such as melanoma, head and neck, liver or kidney cancer. CDR3s include the opening cysteine and the closing phenylalanine or tryptophan. A D gene is named only where the DNA matches it firmly. Rows may omit the clone size; those that give it use once, few, many or a size class.

CDR3,DNA,size,J,D,V
CASSQMGGEQFF,TGCGCCAGCAGCCAGATGGGGGGTGAGCAGTTCTTC,NA,TRBJ2-1,NA,TRBV4-1
CASRKPGPMNTEAFF,TGTGCCAGCAGGAAACCAGGGCCAATGAACACTGAAGCTTTCTTT,few,TRBJ1-1,NA,TRBV27
CASSQDPGQGYEQYF,TGCGCCAGCAGCCAAGACCCGGGACAGGGCTACGAGCAGTACTTC,NA,TRBJ2-7,TRBD1,TRBV4-1
CASGGVTGANVLTF,TGTGCCAGCGGAGGGGTGACTGGGGCCAACGTCCTGACTTTC,NA,TRBJ2-6,NA,TRBV6-5
CASSPVGVVSGANVLTF,TGTGCCAGCAGCCCAGTAGGGGTAGTCTCTGGGGCCAACGTCCTGACTTTC,NA,TRBJ2-6,NA,TRBV7-9
CSVEAGKGKHEQYF,TGCAGCGTTGAAGCAGGGAAGGGCAAGCACGAGCAGTACTTC,NA,TRBJ2-7,NA,TRBV29-1
CASSIGQGNEAFF,TGTGCCAGTAGTATCGGCCAGGGGAATGAAGCTTTCTTT,NA,TRBJ1-1,NA,TRBV19
CASSNSLAGLYEQYF,TGTGCCAGCAGCAACTCGCTAGCGGGTCTCTACGAGCAGTACTTC,NA,TRBJ2-7,TRBD2,TRBV7-9
CASSLSRDRPSYEQYF,TGTGCCAGCAGCTTGTCCCGGGACAGACCCTCCTACGAGCAGTACTTC,NA,TRBJ2-7,TRBD1,TRBV7-8
CASSFTDTQYF,TGTGCCAGCAGCTTCACAGATACGCAGTATTTT,NA,TRBJ2-3,NA,TRBV7-9
CASSLSRDTEAFF,TGTGCCAGCAGTTTATCCAGGGACACTGAAGCTTTCTTT,NA,TRBJ1-1,NA,TRBV27
CASRQESQPQHF,TGTGCCAGCAGACAGGAGTCCCAGCCCCAGCATTTT,NA,TRBJ1-5,NA,TRBV6-6
CASSWGQGNSYEQYF,TGTGCTAGCAGCTGGGGACAGGGAAATTCCTACGAGCAGTACTTC,NA,TRBJ2-7,TRBD1,TRBV7-7
CASTKTDNSYNEQFF,TGTGCCAGTACCAAAACCGATAACTCCTACAATGAGCAGTTCTTC,NA,TRBJ2-1,NA,TRBV19
CASSIDPRNEQFF,TGTGCCAGTAGTATAGATCCACGCAATGAGCAGTTCTTC,NA,TRBJ2-1,NA,TRBV19
CASSPYGGGDNEQFF,TGCGCCAGCAGCCCCTATGGTGGCGGGGACAATGAGCAGTTCTTC,NA,TRBJ2-1,NA,TRBV4-3
CASSPGTGDDEQYF,TGCGCCAGCAGCCCAGGGACAGGGGACGACGAGCAGTACTTC,once,TRBJ2-7,TRBD1,TRBV4-3
CATSRDVRGGGGETQYF,TGTGCCACCAGCAGAGATGTACGGGGAGGGGGCGGAGAGACCCAGTACTTC,NA,TRBJ2-5,NA,TRBV15
CASVAAGIVNGELFF,TGCGCCAGCGTTGCTGCAGGGATAGTCAACGGGGAGCTGTTTTTT,NA,TRBJ2-2,NA,TRBV5-1
CASSSRQVLYEQYF,TGTGCCAGCAGCTCTCGACAGGTCTTGTACGAGCAGTACTTC,NA,TRBJ2-7,NA,TRBV11-2
CASSYSPNTGELFF,TGTGCCAGCAGTTACTCGCCTAACACCGGGGAGCTGTTTTTT,NA,TRBJ2-2,NA,TRBV6-6
CSAVGQGETQYF,TGCAGCGCCGTGGGTCAGGGAGAGACCCAGTACTTC,NA,TRBJ2-5,NA,TRBV29-1
CATSRVGVSSYEQYF,TGTGCCACCAGCAGAGTGGGGGTGAGCTCCTACGAGCAGTACTTC,once,TRBJ2-7,NA,TRBV15
CASSLSNVGAYEQYF,TGTGCCAGCAGTTTATCGAATGTCGGAGCCTACGAGCAGTACTTC,NA,TRBJ2-7,NA,TRBV27
CASSLLGKTTEAFF,TGTGCCAGCAGCTTATTGGGGAAGACCACTGAAGCTTTCTTT,NA,TRBJ1-1,NA,TRBV7-3
CASMDYSSYNEQFF,TGTGCCAGCATGGATTACAGCTCCTACAATGAGCAGTTCTTC,NA,TRBJ2-1,NA,TRBV28
CASLRRTSGMHNEQFF,TGTGCCAGTTTGAGGAGGACTAGCGGGATGCACAATGAGCAGTTCTTC,NA,TRBJ2-1,TRBD2,TRBV28
CASSSRTGVNTEAFF,TGTGCCAGCAGTTCACGGACAGGGGTAAACACTGAAGCTTTCTTT,NA,TRBJ1-1,TRBD1,TRBV27
CASSYGVNQPQHF,TGTGCCAGCAGTTATGGAGTCAATCAGCCCCAGCATTTT,NA,TRBJ1-5,NA,TRBV6-5
CASSLLGSNQPQHF,TGTGCCAGCAGTTTATTAGGGAGCAATCAGCCCCAGCATTTT,NA,TRBJ1-5,NA,TRBV27
CSASGGNYNEQFF,TGCAGCGCTAGCGGGGGTAATTACAATGAGCAGTTCTTC,once,TRBJ2-1,TRBD2,TRBV29-1
CASSPNTGELFF,TGTGCCAGCAGCCCGAACACCGGGGAGCTGTTTTTT,few,TRBJ2-2,NA,TRBV9
CAWNRVNEELFF,TGTGCCTGGAACAGGGTTAATGAAGAACTGTTTTTT,NA,TRBJ1-4,NA,TRBV30
CASSLEQGDNQPQHF,TGTGCCAGCAGCTTAGAACAGGGAGACAATCAGCCCCAGCATTTT,NA,TRBJ1-5,NA,TRBV7-6
CASSWTGGNQPQHF,TGTGCCAGCAGTTGGACAGGGGGAAATCAGCCCCAGCATTTT,once,TRBJ1-5,TRBD1,TRBV27
CASSFSMRVGEKLFF,TGTGCCAGCAGTTTTTCAATGAGGGTGGGCGAAAAACTGTTTTTT,few,TRBJ1-4,NA,TRBV28
CASSLAHLGIEQYF,TGTGCCAGCAGCTTAGCACACCTTGGGATTGAGCAGTACTTC,NA,TRBJ2-7,NA,TRBV11-2
CASSPRFSYEQYF,TGTGCCAGCAGCCCGCGTTTTTCTTACGAGCAGTACTTC,NA,TRBJ2-7,NA,TRBV28
CASSIDFGGPSNEQFF,TGTGCCAGTAGTATAGATTTCGGGGGGCCGAGTAATGAGCAGTTCTTC,NA,TRBJ2-1,NA,TRBV19
CASSPLTGTTGELFF,TGTGCCAGCAGTCCCCTGACAGGGACCACCGGGGAGCTGTTTTTT,NA,TRBJ2-2,TRBD1,TRBV27
CASSLSVEGTEAFF,TGTGCCAGCAGTTTATCAGTGGAGGGCACTGAAGCTTTCTTT,NA,TRBJ1-1,NA,TRBV27
CASSLMTGEIYGYTF,TGTGCCAGCAGCCTGATGACAGGGGAGATCTATGGCTACACCTTC,NA,TRBJ1-2,TRBD1,TRBV13
CASSVWRGSNQPQHF,TGTGCCAGCAGTGTCTGGAGGGGTAGCAATCAGCCCCAGCATTTT,NA,TRBJ1-5,NA,TRBV2
CASSQPGAEAQYF,TGCGCCAGCAGCCAACCCGGGGCTGAAGCGCAGTACTTC,NA,TRBJ2-7,NA,TRBV4-3
CASSLWGEQYF,TGTGCCAGCAGCTTATGGGGCGAGCAGTACTTC,once,TRBJ2-7,NA,TRBV11-2
CASSATGGVYNEQFF,TGTGCCAGCTCAGCGACAGGGGGCGTCTACAATGAGCAGTTCTTC,once,TRBJ2-1,TRBD1,TRBV18
CASSLGAAAYEQYF,TGCGCCAGCAGCTTGGGGGCAGCAGCCTACGAGCAGTACTTC,NA,TRBJ2-7,NA,TRBV5-1
CASSLGPGDYEQYF,TGTGCCAGCAGCTTAGGTCCGGGAGACTACGAGCAGTACTTC,NA,TRBJ2-7,NA,TRBV7-2
CATSPMEKGPTYEQYF,TGTGCCACCAGCCCGATGGAAAAGGGACCCACCTACGAGCAGTACTTC,NA,TRBJ2-7,NA,TRBV15
CASSYGQANTEAFF,TGTGCCAGCAGTTACGGTCAGGCGAACACTGAAGCTTTCTTT,NA,TRBJ1-1,NA,TRBV6-5
CASSDLGQGNTEAFF,TGTGCCAGCAGTGACCTCGGACAGGGGAACACTGAAGCTTTCTTT,NA,TRBJ1-1,TRBD1,TRBV2
CASLTVAKNIQYF,TGTGCCAGCCTGACAGTAGCCAAAAACATTCAGTACTTC,NA,TRBJ2-4,NA,TRBV6-6
CASTDSLNTEAFF,TGTGCCAGCACCGACAGTCTCAACACTGAAGCTTTCTTT,NA,TRBJ1-1,NA,TRBV13
CASTSGKDNYNEQFF,TGTGCCAGCACCTCGGGGAAGGATAACTACAATGAGCAGTTCTTC,NA,TRBJ2-1,NA,TRBV28
CASSYGGLGTGELFF,TGTGCCAGCAGTTACGGGGGGCTCGGTACCGGGGAGCTGTTTTTT,NA,TRBJ2-2,NA,TRBV6-5